Below are 17 T cell receptor beta chains sequenced from a single sample in a study of blood T cell repertoires in COVID-19. This table comes from immunoSEQ multiplex PCR, and its TCRdb copy is limited to in-frame clones, with some not included. The table shows over 90,000 clones, with almost 85% occurring only once. The source material was peripheral blood. Receptors originate from a man between 35 and 55 years old with active or convalescent COVID-19.

This clone has just one count. The V gene is TRBV19, the J gene TRBJ1-5; D not certain. Trimming pared 1 base from V and 2 bases from J, leaving 9 bases between. The CDR3 totals 15 residues. The V gene's germline CDR1 is LNHDA and CDR2 SQIVND (reference sequence). The CDR3 loop is CASSIVAGGNQPQHF. CDR3 DNA sequence: TGTGCCAGTAGTATAGTTGCAGGTGGCAATCAGCCCCAGCATTTT.

This clone is a singleton in its sample. This sequence joins TRBV10-3 and TRBJ2-7, with a possible D match to TRBD1 (6 bases). V was shortened by 3 bases and J by 1 base, with 13 bases between the two germline ends. The CDR3 runs to 15 residues. Germline V gene lookup returns CDR1 ENHRY and CDR2 SYGVKD. CDR3 loop: CAISDRRGESYEQYF. The CDR3 DNA reads TGTGCCATCAGTGATCGCAGGGGTGAGTCCTACGAGCAGTACTTC.

This clone was seen only once. This rearrangement joins TRBV19 to TRBJ2-1; TRBD2 matches 7 bases. CDR3 length equals 14 residues. Trimming cost V 5 bases and J 6 bases; bases outside gene matches: 7. Germline values: CDR1 LNHDA, CDR2 SQIVND (reference sequence). The CDR3 sequence: CASSGPGGGNEQFF. The CDR3 region has the DNA TGTGCCAGTAGTGGCCCGGGCGGGGGCAATGAGCAGTTCTTC.

This chain links TRBV6-1 with TRBJ2-3; tentative D call: TRBD2 (5 bases). CDR1 MNHNS and CDR2 SASEGT come from the germline V gene. The CDR3 covers 15 residues. V dropped 2 bases and J dropped 0 bases, with 9 bases sitting between them. CDR3 region: CASSERGTSTDTQYF. The CDR3 region has the DNA TGTGCCAGCAGTGAACGGGGTACTAGCACAGATACGCAGTATTTT.

This chain links TRBV7-2 with TRBJ2-2, with D perhaps TRBD1 (6 bases). CDR1 and CDR2 (germline): SGHTA, FQGNSA. Deletions cut 5 bases from V and 1 base from J, with 11 bases between. This CDR3 comprises 15 residues. The CDR3: CASSPGHLNTGELFF. The CDR3, as DNA: TGTGCCAGCAGCCCGGGACACTTGAACACCGGGGAGCTGTTTTTT.

The chain is built from TRBV12-3 or TRBV12-4 and TRBJ2-2; TRBD1 might be the D (5 bases). V lost 3 bases, J lost 7 bases, and 9 bases lay in between. CDR3 size: 13 residues. The CDR3: CASSFQGVGELFF. The CDR3 DNA is TGTGCCAGCAGTTTTCAGGGCGTCGGGGAGCTGTTTTTT.

The chain's CDR3 is CASSYGRQGGRKLFF. In DNA, the CDR3 is TGTGCCAGCAGTTACGGTAGGCAGGGTGGCCGAAAACTGTTTTTT. The chain is built from TRBV6-5 and TRBJ1-4; tentative D call: TRBD1 (5 bases). The CDR3 loop spans 15 amino acids. V was shortened by 2 bases and J by 10 bases, with 17 bases between the two germline ends. Germline CDR1 and CDR2: MNHEY and SVGAGI.

This rearrangement joins TRBV25-1 to TRBJ1-5; no clear D. Germline V gene data show CDR1 as MGHDK and CDR2 as SYGVNS. The CDR3 covers 14 residues. V was clipped by 2 bases and J by 7 bases, with 12 bases between them. CDR3 protein: CASSEEIGSQPQHF. The CDR3 coding sequence is TGTGCCAGCAGTGAAGAGATAGGGAGCCAGCCCCAGCATTTT.

This clone was detected a few times. This sequence joins TRBV5-1 and TRBJ1-2, with 12 positions matching TRBD1. The CDR3 contains 15 residues. Germline V gene lookup returns CDR1 SGHRS and CDR2 YFSETQ. V dropped 3 bases and J dropped 8; count of bases not matched to a gene: 8. CDR3 bases: TGCGCCAGCAGCTCGGGGACAGGGGGCGCTCGGGGCTACACCTTC. As protein: CASSSGTGGARGYTF.

Only one count was recorded for this clone. The chain carries TRBV21-1 and TRBJ2-7; the table's D call, TRBD2, has no DNA check behind it. TRBV21-1 is tagged as a pseudogene. There are 17 residues in the CDR3. The CDR3, as DNA: TGTGCCAGCAGCAAAGGGACTAGCGGGGGCCGCTCCTACGAGCAGTACTTC. This translates into CASSKGTSGGRSYEQYF.

This clone came up a few times. The same CDR3 is also encoded by other DNA sequences in this sample. This chain connects TRBV19 to TRBJ1-1, with 10 bases aligning to TRBD1. V lost 7 bases and J lost 4; bases outside the gene matches: 6. The CDR3 totals 14 residues. The germline gives CDR1 LNHDA, CDR2 SQIVND (reference sequence). The CDR3 DNA reads as TGTGCCAGTAAACGGGACAGGGGAGGCACTGAAGCTTTCTTT. Translating gives CASKRDRGGTEAFF.

This rearrangement joins TRBV29-1 to TRBJ2-2; D may be TRBD1 (6 bases). V lost 7 bases, J lost 1 base, and 13 bases lay in between. Germline V gene lookup returns CDR1 SQVTM and CDR2 ANQGSEA. The CDR3 runs to 14 residues. The DNA of the CDR3 is TGCAGCGCCCTAGGACAGAAGAACACCGGGGAGCTGTTTTTT. It specifies CSALGQKNTGELFF.

The rearrangement joins TRBV7-6 to TRBJ1-3; TRBD1 agrees at 7 bases. Germline-derived CDR1 and CDR2 are SGHVS and FNYEAQ. Trimming at V came to 4 bases and at J to 0 bases, leaving 3 bases not matched to a gene. This CDR3 spans 15 amino acids. The CDR3: CASSSGQFSGNTIYF. CDR3 DNA: TGTGCCAGCAGCTCGGGACAGTTCTCTGGAAACACCATATATTTT.

The chain carries TRBV7-2 and TRBJ1-1; no clear D gene. Per the germline V gene, CDR1 is SGHTA and CDR2 is FQGNSA. The ends were cut back, 5 bases at V and 4 bases at J, with 11 bases in the middle. CDR3 length: 13 amino acids. The CDR3 nucleotides read TGTGCCAGCAGCGCACATTACAGCACTGAAGCTTTCTTT. This gives the protein CASSAHYSTEAFF.

The V call is TRBV19, the J call TRBJ2-2, with TRBD1 as a possible D gene (5 bases). The CDR3 sequence is 14 residues long. In germline, CDR1 is LNHDA, CDR2 SQIVND (reference sequence). V was trimmed by 6 bases and J by 4 bases, leaving 12 bases between them. In nucleotides, the CDR3 is TGTGCCAGTAGGTTTCAGGGAAGCACCGGGGAGCTGTTTTTT. Translating it yields CASRFQGSTGELFF. Together with reference TRBV19 and TRBJ2-2, the CDR3 gives the full variable domain: DGGITQSPKYLFRKEGQNVTLSCEQNLNHDAMYWYRQDPGQGLRLIYYSQIVNDFQKGDIAEGYSVSREKKESFPLTVTSAQKNPTAFYLCASRFQGSTGELFFGEGSRLTVL.

The chain recombines TRBV19 with TRBJ2-5, with D perhaps matching TRBD1 (5 bases). The V end was cut by 8 bases, the J end by 4 bases, with 11 bases between. CDR1 and CDR2 (germline): LNHDA, SQIVND (reference sequence). The CDR3 extends over 12 amino acids. The CDR3 nucleotides are TGTGCCAGTCAGGGAAACGGAGAGACCCAGTACTTC. This codes for CASQGNGETQYF. Variable domain in full (rest from reference TRBV19 and TRBJ2-5): DGGITQSPKYLFRKEGQNVTLSCEQNLNHDAMYWYRQDPGQGLRLIYYSQIVNDFQKGDIAEGYSVSREKKESFPLTVTSAQKNPTAFYLCASQGNGETQYFGPGTRLLVL.

The rearrangement joins TRBV9 to TRBJ1-1, with 7 bases fitting TRBD1. V lost 1 base and J lost 0; bases outside the gene matches: 3. The germline V gene encodes CDR1 SGDLS and CDR2 YYNGEE. The CDR3 consists of 15 residues. The chain's CDR3 is CASSVLGTVNTEAFF. CDR3 nucleotide sequence: TGTGCCAGCAGCGTACTGGGGACAGTGAACACTGAAGCTTTCTTT. Variable domain in full (rest from reference TRBV9 and TRBJ1-1): DSGVTQTPKHLITATGQRVTLRCSPRSGDLSVYWYQQSLDQGLQFLIQYYNGEERAKGNILERFSAQQFPDLHSELNLSSLELGDSALYFCASSVLGTVNTEAFFGQGTRLTVV.